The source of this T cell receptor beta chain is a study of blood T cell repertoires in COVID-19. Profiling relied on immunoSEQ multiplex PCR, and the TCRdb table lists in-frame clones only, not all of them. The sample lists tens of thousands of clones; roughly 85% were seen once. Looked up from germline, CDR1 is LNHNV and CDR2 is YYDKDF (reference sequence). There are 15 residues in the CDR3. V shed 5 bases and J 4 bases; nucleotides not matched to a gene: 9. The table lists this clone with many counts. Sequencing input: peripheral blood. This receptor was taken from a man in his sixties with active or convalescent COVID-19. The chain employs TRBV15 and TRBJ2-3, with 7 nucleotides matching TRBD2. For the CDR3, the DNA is TGTGCCACCAGCCCCCTCCGGGCGGGGGCAGATACGCAGTATTTT. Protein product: CATSPLRAGADTQYF.